The clone carrying this T cell receptor beta chain was observed a handful of times. Its antigen is currently unknown. This specimen belongs to a study of molecular identifiers for immune sequencing clone quantification. Overall study context: Split five ways in replicates, RNA from roughly 20,000 or 100,000 naive CD8 cells had four portions sequenced. Notes on the study in general: Whereas clones above 20 RNA copies held under 1% of naive-cell molecules, they held over 97% of effector molecules.

Deletions cut 4 bases from V and 5 bases from J, with 9 bases between. The CDR3 is 12 residues long. Germline V gene lookup returns CDR1 MNHEY and CDR2 SVGEGT. Isolation of naive CD8 T cells was achieved by sorting on a CD8+CD4-CCR7+CD45RA+ phenotype. Bulk TCR libraries were made with methods that had been previously described and with listed TCR primers. TCRdb called the PCR reads again in MiXCR, with one record for every CDR3 protein. The repertoire holds nearly 55,000 distinct CDR3 sequences, with 36% as singletons. The sequence derives from a human donor in good health. Some libraries in this study had Jurkat cell RNA spiked in. The chain has TRBV6-2 or TRBV6-3 and TRBJ2-7; no reliable D call. The specimen sequenced was naive CD8+ T cells from blood, with Jurkat cell RNA spiked in. Subset noted: FACS-sorted CD8+CD4-CCR7+CD45RA+ naive T cells. The CDR3 DNA follows: TGTGCCAGCAGTTTCCCCCCCAACGAGCAGTACTTC. It yields the protein CASSFPPNEQYF.